Listed here are 20 T cell receptor beta chains from one sample, sequenced in a study of T cell responses to AZD1222 COVID-19 vaccine. Here immunoSEQ multiplex PCR was the method, and the copy in TCRdb shows in-frame clones only, minus some. The table shows approximately 110,000 clones, with around 88% occurring only once. Material: peripheral blood, obtained on day 0 of AZD1222 vaccination. The receptors come from an adult in good health.

V usage is TRBV19 and J usage is TRBJ2-5; D assignment may be TRBD1 or TRBD2 (5 bases each). The germline gives CDR1 LNHDA, CDR2 SQIVND (reference sequence). Deletions cut 3 bases from V and 1 base from J, with 15 bases between. The length of the CDR3 is 16 residues. This CDR3 reads CASSIQVGTPQETQYF. The CDR3 nucleotides read TGTGCCAGTAGTATTCAGGTCGGGACCCCCCAAGAGACCCAGTACTTC.

This clone was counted once. The chain joins TRBV27 to TRBJ1-1; TRBD1 agrees at 9 bases. The CDR3 consists of 14 residues. V trimming: 3 bases; J trimming: 6 bases; junction bases outside the gene matches: 5. Germline CDR1 reads MNHEY; CDR2 reads SMNVEV (reference sequence). The DNA for the CDR3 is TGTGCCAGCAGTTTTTGGGACAGGGTCGCTGAAGCTTTCTTT. It yields the protein CASSFWDRVAEAFF.

This sequence joins TRBV18 and TRBJ1-2; weak D call: TRBD1 (5 bases). This CDR3 has 16 amino acids. V was pared by 6 bases and J by 5 bases, with 22 bases between. Per germline, CDR1 KGHSH and CDR2 LQKENI. The CDR3 reads CASSRTGDTLLYGYTF. The CDR3 nucleotides read TGTGCCAGCTCCCGAACAGGAGACACTCTACTTTATGGCTACACCTTC.

The rearrangement joins TRBV7-6 to TRBJ1-4, with D perhaps matching TRBD1 (5 bases). V was clipped by 0 bases and J by 6 bases, with 14 bases between them. This CDR3 contains 16 residues. Germline assignment: CDR1 SGHVS and CDR2 FNYEAQ. CDR3: CASSLAGGVPDEKLFF. The CDR3 nucleotides are TGTGCCAGCAGCTTAGCTGGGGGGGTACCGGATGAAAAACTGTTTTTT. Full variable domain (missing parts from reference TRBV7-6 and TRBJ1-4): GAGVSQSPRYKVTKRGQDVALRCDPISGHVSLYWYRQALGQGPEFLTYFNYEAQQDKSGLPNDRFSAERPEGSISTLTIQRTEQRDSAMYRCASSLAGGVPDEKLFFGSGTQLSVL.

The chain recombines TRBV9 with TRBJ1-5; 7 nucleotides align to TRBD1. Germline values: CDR1 SGDLS, CDR2 YYNGEE. J was trimmed by 3 bases and V by 0 bases; bases with no gene match: 3. This CDR3 is built from 15 residues. CDR3 amino acids: CASSVGTGNNQPQHF. For the CDR3, the DNA is TGTGCCAGCAGCGTAGGGACAGGTAACAATCAGCCCCAGCATTTT.

CDR3 sequence reads: CASSQEAGATTDTQYF. The CDR3 nucleotides read TGCGCCAGCAGCCAAGAGGCGGGGGCGACGACAGATACGCAGTATTTT. The chain links TRBV4-1 to TRBJ2-3; possibly TRBD2 for D (7 bases). The V end lost 0 bases, the J end lost 3 bases, and 13 bases lay between the germline ends. Germline assignment: CDR1 MGHRA and CDR2 YSYEKL. The CDR3 extends over 16 amino acids.

V is TRBV9 and J is TRBJ2-5, with 10 bases identical to TRBD2. The CDR3 is 18 amino acids. V lost 0 bases, J lost 1 base, and 9 bases stayed unmatched. CDR1 is SGDLS, CDR2 YYNGEE, per germline. The chain's CDR3 is CASSVGLAGAATQETQYF. CDR3 nucleotide sequence: TGTGCCAGCAGCGTAGGGCTAGCGGGGGCCGCAACCCAAGAGACCCAGTACTTC.

V gene TRBV5-1 combines with J gene TRBJ2-1; perhaps TRBD2 as D (6 bases). There are 16 residues in the CDR3. Germline CDR1 SGHRS, CDR2 YFSETQ. The V end lost 6 bases, the J end lost 7 bases, and 23 bases lay between the germline ends. As DNA, the CDR3 is TGCGCCAGCATAGGATCCGGGACTCGCCGTACAAATGAGCAGTTCTTC. Translating gives CASIGSGTRRTNEQFF.

The chain has TRBV28 and TRBJ1-1, with 7 bases identical to TRBD1. Germline V gene sequence: CDR1 MDHEN, CDR2 SYDVKM. J was trimmed by 7 bases and V by 5 bases; bases with no gene match: 1. The CDR3 contains 11 residues. As DNA, the CDR3 is TGTGCCAGCAGTAGGGACAGTGAAGCTTTCTTT. This encodes CASSRDSEAFF.

The V call is TRBV6-5, the J call TRBJ1-6; 12 bases agree with TRBD1. This CDR3 region has 13 residues. The trim removed 8 bases at V and 8 bases at J, leaving 1 base unmatched. Germline V gives CDR1 MNHEY, CDR2 SVGAGI. This CDR3 reads CASWDRGHSPLHF. CDR3 bases: TGTGCCAGCTGGGACAGGGGGCATTCACCCCTCCACTTT.

This clone occurred once. The J gene is TRBJ2-3, the V gene TRBV10-2, with a weak D call TRBD2 (6 bases). The CDR3 is 15 amino acids. Germline V lookup: CDR1 WSHSY, CDR2 SAAADI. Between the trimmed V and J ends, which lost 3 bases and 6 bases, there was a span of 16 bases. As DNA, the CDR3 is TGCGCCAGCAGTGACGCCCGGGAGTTAGTTGATACGCAGTATTTT. Its translation: CASSDARELVDTQYF.

This chain uses TRBV12-3 or TRBV12-4 with TRBJ2-3; D gene uncertain. Trimming cost V 3 bases and J 9 bases, with 10 bases left between them. The CDR3 is made up of 12 amino acids. CDR3 amino acids: CASSFGPATQYF. Written as DNA, the CDR3 is TGTGCCAGCAGTTTCGGACCGGCGACGCAGTATTTT.

The J gene is TRBJ2-1, the V gene TRBV28; TRBD2 agrees at 7 bases. The V and J ends lost 10 bases and 6 bases, in that order; junction bases with no gene match: 12. Germline CDR1 MDHEN, CDR2 SYDVKM. The CDR3 loop spans 14 amino acids. The CDR3 sequence: CATSLLAFFNEQFF. CDR3 nucleotides: TGTGCCACATCTTTACTAGCGTTTTTCAATGAGCAGTTCTTC.

V is TRBV19 and J is TRBJ1-2; no definite D call. Germline values: CDR1 LNHDA, CDR2 SQIVND (reference sequence). The CDR3 is 17 residues long. V lost 7 bases and J lost 0, with 21 bases in between. The CDR3 spells CASTPTDTHSTNYGYTF. CDR3 DNA sequence: TGTGCCAGTACCCCGACGGATACCCATTCGACTAACTATGGCTACACCTTC.

The chain carries TRBV7-2 and TRBJ1-2; a weak D match, TRBD1 (5 bases). V was trimmed by 3 bases and J by 4 bases, leaving 12 bases between them. CDR1 and CDR2 (germline): SGHTA, FQGNSA. The CDR3 is 14 residues long. The CDR3 protein is CASSFGGAIYGYTF. CDR3 DNA: TGTGCCAGCAGCTTTGGAGGGGCAATCTATGGCTACACCTTC.

This clone showed up just once. This sequence joins TRBV6-5 and TRBJ1-2; no definite D call. Trimming cost V 2 bases and J 9 bases, with 16 bases left between them. The length of the CDR3 is 14 residues. The germline CDR1 and CDR2 sequences are MNHEY and SVGAGI. As DNA, the CDR3 is TGTGCCAGCAGTTACGATGCCCGGCAAGTTAGCTACACCTTC. Translation gives CASSYDARQVSYTF.

The V call is TRBV5-1, the J call TRBJ1-1, with D possibly matching TRBD1 (5 bases). CDR1 is SGHRS and CDR2 is YFSETQ in the germline V gene. Trimming shortened V by 4 bases and J by 3 bases, and 19 bases separated the two germline ends. The CDR3 extends over 16 amino acids. As DNA, the CDR3 is TGCGCCAGCAGCCCATGGATCGGGGGTAGGGACACTGAAGCTTTCTTT. Its translation: CASSPWIGGRDTEAFF.

V gene TRBV5-5 combines with J gene TRBJ2-7; D not resolved. This CDR3 region has 14 residues. Germline CDR1 SGHKS, CDR2 YYEKEE (reference sequence). Deletions cut 1 base from V and 6 bases from J, with 14 bases between. The CDR3 loop reads CASSLSRGSPEQYF. In DNA, the CDR3 is TGTGCCAGCAGCTTGTCGCGTGGCAGCCCCGAGCAGTACTTC.

The chain links TRBV7-9 to TRBJ2-5; the match to TRBD1 covers 7 bases. Germline V gene data show CDR1 as SEHNR and CDR2 as FQNEAQ (reference sequence). The CDR3 totals 16 residues. Losses at the gene ends were 5 bases for V and 3 bases for J; bases not matched to a gene: 12. CDR3 sequence (DNA): TGTGCCAGCAGCATAACCCGGGGACAGCATAAAGAGACCCAGTACTTC. Translating gives CASSITRGQHKETQYF.

V usage is TRBV6-5 and J usage is TRBJ1-2; D is unclear. The CDR3 spans 16 residues. V lost 0 bases and J lost 5, with 16 bases in between. CDR1 is MNHEY and CDR2 is SVGAGI in the germline V gene. The CDR3 nucleotides read TGTGCCAGCAGTTACTCCCGGAGTGGCAGTGGGTATGGCTACACCTTC. Amino acid sequence: CASSYSRSGSGYGYTF.